This T cell receptor (beta chain) was documented in a study of response to subunit inactivated influenza vaccine. Via MiXCR, TCRdb re-called the RT-PCR reads, giving one row per CDR3 protein. The sample holds 650,000 to 800,000 distinct CDR3 sequences, 14% seen once. This clonotype was picked up a small number of times. CDR1 and CDR2 (germline): SGHTA, FQGNSA. Trimming took off 5 bases at V and 0 bases at J, with 17 bases between the two ends. CDR3 length: 16 amino acids. The receptor's source is a man aged 50-59 years who received an inactivated influenza vaccine. The chain recombines TRBV7-2 with TRBJ2-7, with unresolved D. The material sequenced was PBMCs from blood, taken 14 to 15 days before vaccination. The CDR3 sequence: CASSLSGGPNSYEQYF. The CDR3 DNA reads TGTGCCAGCAGCCTATCGGGCGGCCCTAACTCCTACGAGCAGTACTTC.